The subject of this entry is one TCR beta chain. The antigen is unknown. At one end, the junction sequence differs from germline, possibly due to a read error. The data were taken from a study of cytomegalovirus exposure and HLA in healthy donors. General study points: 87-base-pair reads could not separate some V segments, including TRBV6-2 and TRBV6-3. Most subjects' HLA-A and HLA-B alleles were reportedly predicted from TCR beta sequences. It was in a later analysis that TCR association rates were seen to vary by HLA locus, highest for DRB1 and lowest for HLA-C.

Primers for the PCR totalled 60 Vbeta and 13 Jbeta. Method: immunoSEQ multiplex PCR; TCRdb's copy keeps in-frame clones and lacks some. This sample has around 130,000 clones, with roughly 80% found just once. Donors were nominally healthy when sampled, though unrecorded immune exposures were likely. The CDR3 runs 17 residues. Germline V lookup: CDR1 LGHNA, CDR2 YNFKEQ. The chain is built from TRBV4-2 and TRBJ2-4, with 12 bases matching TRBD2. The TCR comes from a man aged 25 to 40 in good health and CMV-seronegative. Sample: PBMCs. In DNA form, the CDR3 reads TGTGCCAGCAGCCAAGATCCTAGCGGGGGGGTGTTGAACAGTCAGTACTTC. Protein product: CASSQDPSGGVLNSQYF.